This entry lists 19 T cell receptor beta chains sequenced from one sample in a study of blood T cells in healthy people across ages. Using a J-beta primer mix together with a sample-barcoded 5' primer, a second PCR was run for roughly 7 to 12 cycles. TCRdb used MiXCR to reprocess the 5' RACE reads, holding one entry per CDR3 protein. The table shows just under 750,000 distinct CDR3 sequences, with about a fifth occurring only once. The sequenced sample was blood. Receptor source: a man aged 70 or older in good health.

The rearrangement joins TRBV6-6 to TRBJ2-1, with 7 bases matching TRBD1. This CDR3 spans 15 amino acids. Germline trimming cut 5 bases from V and 2 bases from J; bases unmatched to any gene: 6. Germline CDR1 and CDR2: MNHNY and SVGAGI (reference sequence). The CDR3 bases are TGTGCCAGCAGTCCGGGGACAGAGGCCTACAATGAGCAGTTCTTC. It translates to CASSPGTEAYNEQFF.

This rearrangement joins TRBV10-3 to TRBJ2-1, with 9 bases lining up with TRBD2. Germline V gene data show CDR1 as ENHRY and CDR2 as SYGVKD. V lost 7 bases and J lost 7; bases outside the gene matches: 8. This CDR3 contains 14 residues. CDR3 bases: TGTGCCATCAACCAACCAGCGGGGGGAAATGAGCAGTTCTTC. Its translation: CAINQPAGGNEQFF.

V and J are TRBV21-1 and TRBJ2-5. The J call is uncertain, as TRBJ2-7 better fits the DNA end. TRBV21-1 is an annotated pseudogene. The CDR3 runs 15 residues. This CDR3 is CASSTLDELHAEQYV. CDR3 bases: TGTGCCAGCAGCACCCTAGACGAATTACACGCCGAGCAGTACGTC.

The J gene is TRBJ1-1, the V gene TRBV5-1; D may be TRBD1 (5 bases). Germline V CDR1 and CDR2: SGHRS, YFSETQ. CDR3 length: 14 residues. V was trimmed by 1 base and J by 4 bases, leaving 11 bases between them. CDR3 protein: CASSLNQGGTEAFF. Written as DNA, the CDR3 is TGCGCCAGCAGCTTGAACCAGGGAGGCACTGAAGCTTTCTTT.

This clonotype was seen more than once but under ten times. Mismatch with germline at one junction end may stem from a read error. The rearrangement uses TRBV3-1 and TRBJ2-3; 9 bases map to TRBD2. The CDR3 spans 16 residues. Germline V gene lookup returns CDR1 LGHDT and CDR2 YNNKEL (reference sequence). CDR3: CAGSTRLAESTDTQYF. CDR3 DNA sequence: TGTGCCGGCAGCACCCGACTAGCGGAAAGCACAGATACGCAGTATTTT.

V usage is TRBV6-1 and J usage is TRBJ2-1; 8 bases match TRBD2. Germline CDR1 reads MNHNS; CDR2 reads SASEGT. The CDR3 contains 17 residues. The J segment lost 6 bases and the V segment lost 2 bases, leaving 12 bases of the junction unmatched. DNA of the CDR3: TGTGCCAGCAGTGAACAACTGGGACTAGGGGTTTTCAATGAGCAGTTCTTC. Protein: CASSEQLGLGVFNEQFF.

This clonotype was seen only a few times. J is TRBJ2-1 and V is TRBV14; no definite D call. The CDR3 contains 15 residues. The V end was cut by 1 base, the J end by 1 base, with 8 bases between. Germline V gene lookup returns CDR1 SGHDN and CDR2 FVKESK. The CDR3 nucleotides read TGTGCCAGCAGCCAAGGGCAGTTATCCTACAATGAGCAGTTCTTC. Residues: CASSQGQLSYNEQFF. Looking up the rest from reference TRBV14 and TRBJ2-1 gives the full variable domain: EAGVTQFPSHSVIEKGQTVTLRCDPISGHDNLYWYRRVMGKEIKFLLHFVKESKQDESGMPNNRFLAERTGGTYSTLKVQPAELEDSGVYFCASSQGQLSYNEQFFGPGTRLTVL.

This clonotype occurred many times. CDR3 bases: TGTGCCAGCAGCTTAAGCGGGAGGAGTTACAATGAGCAGTTCTTC. Translating it yields CASSLSGRSYNEQFF. The chain couples TRBV12-3 or TRBV12-4 to TRBJ2-1, with TRBD2 identical over 9 bases. The V gene end was trimmed by 6 bases and the J gene end by 4 bases; junction bases not matched to a gene: 7. This CDR3 spans 15 amino acids.

This sequence joins TRBV12-3 or TRBV12-4 and TRBJ2-5; the match to TRBD2 covers 8 bases. V lost 6 bases, J lost 4 bases, and 7 bases stayed unmatched. The CDR3 has 14 amino acids. CDR3 coding DNA: TGTGCCAGCAGCCCAAGACTAGCGCGAGAGACCCAGTACTTC. It yields the protein CASSPRLARETQYF.

This clonotype was found many times. This chain uses TRBV29-1 with TRBJ2-3; possibly TRBD1 for D (6 bases). CDR3 size: 16 residues. Germline V gene sequence: CDR1 SQVTM, CDR2 ANQGSEA. V was cut by 1 base and J by 1 base, with 15 bases left in between. As DNA, the CDR3 is TGCAGCGTTGAAGCTGGCAGGGGCGAAGGCACAGATACGCAGTATTTT. Residues: CSVEAGRGEGTDTQYF.

There are a few counts of this clonotype. This rearrangement joins TRBV7-2 to TRBJ2-7; D is possibly TRBD2 (5 bases). The J call may be incorrect, as the DNA end agrees better with TRBJ2-1. The CDR3 spans 13 residues. Germline loops: CDR1 SGHTA, CDR2 FQGNSA. In nucleotides, the CDR3 is TGTGCCAGCAGCCATAGGAGGCTCGATGAGCAGTTCTTC. The encoded protein is CASSHRRLDEQFF.

The rearrangement links TRBV29-1 to TRBJ2-4, with 7 bases fitting TRBD1. Trimming at V came to 7 bases and at J to 8 bases, leaving 11 bases not matched to a gene. This CDR3 region has 13 residues. Germline V gives CDR1 SQVTM, CDR2 ANQGSEA. The CDR3 coding sequence is TGCAGCGCCCAAGGGGTACAGGGGTACATTCAGTACTTC. It is translated as CSAQGVQGYIQYF.

This clonotype has only a few counts. This chain links TRBV3-1 with TRBJ2-5; D may match TRBD1 or TRBD2 (5 bases each). The CDR3 consists of 14 residues. Germline V CDR1 and CDR2: LGHDT, YNNKEL (reference sequence). The ends were cut back, 5 bases at V and 7 bases at J, with 17 bases in the middle. DNA for the CDR3: TGTGCCAGCAGCTCGGGGCTACGACGTGCGACCCAGTACTTC. This gives the protein CASSSGLRRATQYF.

The chain links TRBV7-2 to TRBJ1-5; 8 nucleotides line up with TRBD1. Germline loops: CDR1 SGHTA, CDR2 FQGNSA. The CDR3 runs to 15 residues. The V gene end was trimmed by 5 bases and the J gene end by 8 bases; junction bases not matched to a gene: 11. CDR3 sequence: CASSLGQGGKEPQHF. The CDR3 region has the DNA TGTGCCAGCAGCCTCGGACAGGGAGGGAAGGAGCCCCAGCATTTT.

This chain joins TRBV4-2 and TRBJ2-5; 12 bases match TRBD2. Unmatched junction bases numbered 2, after V lost 1 base and J lost 5 bases. Germline loops: CDR1 LGHNA, CDR2 YNFKEQ. This CDR3 has 15 amino acids. CDR3: CASSQGGLAGETQYF. Written as DNA, the CDR3 is TGTGCCAGCAGCCAAGGGGGACTAGCGGGCGAGACCCAGTACTTC.

This clonotype was counted a few times. This chain links TRBV20-1 with TRBJ1-1; D may be TRBD1 (6 bases). Germline V gene sequence: CDR1 DFQATT, CDR2 SNEGSKA (reference sequence). The CDR3 has 16 residues. V shed 3 bases and J shed 0 bases, with 17 bases lying between them. The CDR3 sequence: CSASQGGGSMNTEAFF. The CDR3 DNA reads TGCAGTGCTAGTCAAGGGGGGGGGTCAATGAACACTGAAGCTTTCTTT.

Comment on this clonotype: At one end the junction does not follow the germline gene, possibly because of a read error. The CDR3 reads CANSFLAGGYNEQFF. The CDR3 DNA is TGCGCCAACAGCTTCCTAGCGGGGGGCTACAATGAGCAGTTCTTC. J is TRBJ2-1 and V is TRBV5-1; TRBD2 agrees at 11 bases. Germline V gene lookup returns CDR1 SGHRS and CDR2 YFSETQ. The CDR3 spans 15 residues.

The chain's CDR3 is CASSAGYEQYF. CDR3 nucleotide sequence: TGTGCCAGCAGCGCGGGTTACGAGCAGTACTTC. The chain uses TRBV3-1 and TRBJ2-7; weak D call: TRBD2 (5 bases). Germline assignment: CDR1 LGHDT and CDR2 YNNKEL (reference sequence). This CDR3 region has 11 residues. V gave up 5 bases and J gave up 4 bases, with 6 bases separating them.

J is TRBJ1-6 and V is TRBV21-1. TRBV21-1 represents a pseudogene. This CDR3 is built from 13 residues. The chain's CDR3 is CASSKDSKAPLHF. The CDR3 coding sequence is TGTGCCAGCAGCAAAGATTCAAAGGCACCCCTCCACTTT.